This TCR beta chain was documented in a study of cytomegalovirus exposure and HLA in healthy donors. Study-level points and caveats: In vitro testing confirmed three CMV-associated chains as specific for CMV antigens. Segments of the TCR beta V type were, in most cases, productive about 90% or about 30% of the time in an earlier analysis. More clonal expansion characterized HLA-associated TCR beta chains than equally common others in a later analysis.

Per the germline V gene, CDR1 is SGDLS and CDR2 is YYNGEE. The CDR3 is 17 residues long. The V segment lost 0 bases and the J segment 2 bases; nucleotides outside the gene matches: 2. Details on this clone: Antigen specificity is unknown.

The PCR used 60 Vbeta and 13 Jbeta primers. The assay was immunoSEQ multiplex PCR, and TCRdb's table has in-frame clones only and misses some. In the table there are around 200,000 clones, more than 60% of which are singletons. Sequences were obtained from PBMCs. This TCR was recovered from a woman aged 55-69 years in good health and CMV-seropositive. This chain joins TRBV9 and TRBJ2-1; 13 nucleotides match TRBD2. The chain's CDR3 is CASSVEGLAGTYNEQFF. CDR3 coding DNA: TGTGCCAGCAGCGTAGAGGGACTAGCGGGAACCTACAATGAGCAGTTCTTC.